A selection of T cell receptor beta chains follows, all from one sample in a study of blood T cell repertoires in COVID-19. Libraries were prepared by immunoSEQ multiplex PCR; TCRdb keeps only in-frame clonotypes and omits some of them. This repertoire shows tens of thousands of clones, roughly 85% found once; its top ten account for roughly 29%. Sequencing was done on a sample of peripheral blood. Receptors were obtained from a man aged 55 to 69 with active or convalescent COVID-19. The CDR3 runs from the conserved cysteine through the conserved F or W. D genes are given only for firm matches. Part of the rows lack a size; the others show once, few, many or a class for expanded clones.

NA,TRBJ1-3,TRBV6-5,NA,TGTGCCAGCAGTTTAATCGGTTCTGGAAACACCATATATTTT,CASSLIGSGNTIYF
few,TRBJ2-1,TRBV4-1,TRBD2,TGCGCCAGCAGCCAACTAGCGGGGAGCAATGAGCAGTTCTTC,CASSQLAGSNEQFF
NA,TRBJ2-5,TRBV5-6,NA,TGTGCCAGCAGCTTCCGTGGGGGCTCAGAGACCCAGTACTTC,CASSFRGGSETQYF
few,TRBJ1-2,TRBV7-8,NA,TGTGCCAGCAGCTTCCTGCACCCTAAGGGAGGTATAGTCTATGGCTACACCTTC,CASSFLHPKGGIVYGYTF
once,TRBJ1-1,TRBV4-1,TRBD1,TGCGCCAGCAGACCGGGACAGACGAACACTGAAGCTTTCTTT,CASRPGQTNTEAFF
NA,TRBJ1-4,TRBV5-1,NA,TGCGCCAGCAGCTTGTACCTCCAGGGGATAGAGGAAAAACTGTTTTTT,CASSLYLQGIEEKLFF
once,TRBJ1-3,TRBV5-6,NA,TGTGCCAGCAGCCCTGGGCTGTACTCTGGAAACACCATATATTTT,CASSPGLYSGNTIYF
NA,TRBJ2-1,TRBV7-9,TRBD1,TGTGCCAGCAGCTCGGGACAGGGGGCGCAGATGAATGAGCAGTTCTTC,CASSSGQGAQMNEQFF
NA,TRBJ2-3,TRBV3-1/TRBV3-2,TRBD2,TGTGCCAGCAGCCGGGGACTAGTGGGCACAGATACGCAGTATTTT,CASSRGLVGTDTQYF
NA,TRBJ1-5,TRBV7-2,NA,TGTGCCAGCAGCTTAAAGGGGCTCGATCAGCCCCAGCATTTT,CASSLKGLDQPQHF
once,TRBJ2-2,TRBV5-1,TRBD1,TGCGCCAGCAGCTTGGCGACAGGGGGCGCAACCGGGGAGCTGTTTTTT,CASSLATGGATGELFF
NA,TRBJ1-1,TRBV6-5,NA,TGTGCCAGCAGCAAGACGGACCGGGGGACTGAAGCTTTCTTT,CASSKTDRGTEAFF
NA,TRBJ2-6,TRBV28,TRBD1,TGTGCCAGCAGTTACGACCGCGTTTGGACAGGGGCAATCTCTGGGGCCAACGTCCTGACTTTC,CASSYDRVWTGAISGANVLTF
NA,TRBJ2-2,TRBV18,NA,TGTGCCAGCTCACCGATCGTGAGCACCGGGGAGCTGTTTTTT,CASSPIVSTGELFF
NA,TRBJ2-3,TRBV18,TRBD1,TGTGCCAGCTCACAAATTCAGGGGGGCACAGATACGCAGTATTTT,CASSQIQGGTDTQYF
NA,TRBJ2-6,TRBV7-6,NA,TGTGCCAGCAGCTTAGGTTCGGGTGCCGGGGCCAACGTCCTGACTTTC,CASSLGSGAGANVLTF
NA,TRBJ2-7,TRBV3-1/TRBV3-2,NA,TGTGCCAGCAGCCAGGCGAGGGGGGGTAGCGAGCAGTACTTC,CASSQARGGSEQYF
NA,TRBJ2-3,TRBV7-6,TRBD1,TGTGCCAGCACCTCCCCGACAGGGGCCGAGAGCACAGATACGCAGTATTTT,CASTSPTGAESTDTQYF
NA,TRBJ1-1,TRBV5-1,NA,TGCGCCAGCAGTCCGAACATCTTTCCCTCCCCATCTTTAATGAACACTGAAGCTTTCTTT,CASSPNIFPSPSLMNTEAFF
many,TRBJ2-4,TRBV5-8,NA,TGTGCCAGCAGCTTGTTCCAGGGCGACATTCAGTACTTC,CASSLFQGDIQYF
NA,TRBJ2-7,TRBV15,NA,TGTGCCACCAGCAGAGTGGGGCAGACCTACGAGCAGTACTTC,CATSRVGQTYEQYF
few,TRBJ2-5,TRBV2,TRBD2,TGTGCCAGCAGTGAGATAGGACTAGCGGGTCAGACCCAGTACTTC,CASSEIGLAGQTQYF
NA,TRBJ1-5,TRBV27,TRBD1,TGTGCCAGCAGTTTGGGGTCGGGGCAGGGGGGCAATCAGCCCCAGCATTTT,CASSLGSGQGGNQPQHF
NA,TRBJ2-3,TRBV27,TRBD2,TGTGCCAGCAAGCTAGCGGGGGGGCCCCGCCCAGATACGCAGTATTTT,CASKLAGGPRPDTQYF
NA,TRBJ2-5,TRBV6-2/TRBV6-3,NA,TGTGCCAGCAGTACATCCCTAGTAGTCGGAGAGACCCAGTACTTC,CASSTSLVVGETQYF
NA,TRBJ2-4,TRBV3-1/TRBV3-2,TRBD2,TGTGCCAGCAGCCCATCTAGCGGGGGGGCCCTCCACATTCAGTACTTC,CASSPSSGGALHIQYF
NA,TRBJ2-5,TRBV21-1,NA,TGTGCCAGCAGCAAAGGTGCGGGGGGGCAAGAGACCCAGTACTTC,CASSKGAGGQETQYF
NA,TRBJ2-4,TRBV10-3,TRBD1,TGTGCCATCAGTGAGGGACAGGTGGCCAAAAACATTCAGTACTTC,CAISEGQVAKNIQYF
NA,TRBJ1-1,TRBV6-1,TRBD1,TGTGCCAGCAGTGATGGGGACAGTGAAGCTTTCTTT,CASSDGDSEAFF
NA,TRBJ2-7,TRBV20-1,TRBD1,TGCAGTGCTAGTCCCCTTGGGACAGGATTATTCTACGAGCAGTACTTC,CSASPLGTGLFYEQYF
NA,TRBJ1-3,TRBV10-3,NA,TGTGCCATCAGTGGGACTCGGTCTGGAAACACCATATATTTT,CAISGTRSGNTIYF
NA,TRBJ2-1,TRBV11-2,NA,TGTGCCAGCAGCTTAGGCCCTAGGTACAATGAGCAGTTCTTC,CASSLGPRYNEQFF
NA,TRBJ2-5,TRBV4-2,NA,TGTGCCAGCAGCCAAGAGGGGAGGCGAGAGACCCAGTACTTC,CASSQEGRRETQYF
NA,TRBJ2-1,TRBV7-9,NA,TGTGCCAGCAGACAACAGGAGTACAATGAGCAGTTCTTC,CASRQQEYNEQFF
NA,TRBJ2-3,TRBV4-2,TRBD1,TGTGCCAGCAGGCTTACCGGGACAGGGGTCACAGATACGCAGTATTTT,CASRLTGTGVTDTQYF
NA,TRBJ2-1,TRBV5-4,TRBD2,TGTGCCAGCAGTTCTAGCGGGGGAAATTACAATGAGCAGTTCTTC,CASSSSGGNYNEQFF
NA,TRBJ1-2,TRBV9,NA,TGTGCCAGCAGCGTACAGGGTTTCAACTATGGCTACACCTTC,CASSVQGFNYGYTF
NA,TRBJ2-7,TRBV24-1,TRBD1,TGTGCCACCAGTGAACAGGGGGGCACCTACGAGCAGTACTTC,CATSEQGGTYEQYF
once,TRBJ2-3,TRBV18,NA,TGTGCCAGCTCACCACAGTTTGCAGGGACAGATACGCAGTATTTT,CASSPQFAGTDTQYF
few,TRBJ2-6,TRBV9,TRBD1,TGTGCCAGCAGCGCGAGGGGGACAGGGGACTCTGGGGCCAACGTCCTGACTTTC,CASSARGTGDSGANVLTF
NA,TRBJ2-1,TRBV3-1/TRBV3-2,TRBD2,TGTGCCAGCAGCCAAGGGCGGGGGGGCTACAATGAGCAGTTCTTC,CASSQGRGGYNEQFF
NA,TRBJ1-1,TRBV5-1,NA,TGCGCCAGCAGCTTGAGGTATACGGGGTCGCCCGGCACTGAAGCTTTCTTT,CASSLRYTGSPGTEAFF
NA,TRBJ2-2,TRBV27,NA,TGTGCCAGCAGACTCAGGACAGCTAACACCGGGGAGCTGTTTTTT,CASRLRTANTGELFF
NA,TRBJ1-1,TRBV3-1/TRBV3-2,NA,TGTGCCAGCAGCCAAGATAGAGCAGGAGGCACTGAAGCTTTCTTT,CASSQDRAGGTEAFF
few,TRBJ1-1,TRBV10-3,TRBD1,TGTGCCATCAGGGACGCACAGGGGGTGAACACTGAAGCTTTCTTT,CAIRDAQGVNTEAFF
NA,TRBJ1-4,TRBV4-1,NA,TGCGCCAGCAGCCTCCTGTTCGTTGAAAAACTGTTTTTT,CASSLLFVEKLFF
NA,TRBJ1-2,TRBV5-1,NA,TGCGCCAGCAGCTCGTTGACAGGCTCTAACTATGGCTACACCTTC,CASSSLTGSNYGYTF
NA,TRBJ1-2,TRBV28,TRBD1,TGTGCCAGCAGTTCGGTGGACAGGGTCCGGGGCTACACCTTC,CASSSVDRVRGYTF
NA,TRBJ2-5,TRBV4-1,TRBD1,TGCGCCAGCAGCCAAGACGACAGGGAGACGCAAGAGACCCAGTACTTC,CASSQDDRETQETQYF
few,TRBJ2-5,TRBV2,TRBD2,TGTGCCAGCAGTGAGGGACTAGCGGGGCAAGAGACCCAGTACTTC,CASSEGLAGQETQYF
NA,TRBJ2-5,TRBV5-1,TRBD2,TGCGCCAGCAGCTTGCCGCAATACGGTCCTAGCGGGGGGCGTCAAGAGACCCAGTACTTC,CASSLPQYGPSGGRQETQYF
few,TRBJ1-1,TRBV28,NA,TGTGCCAGCAGTATGCCCCGGGGAGTTGGTGAAGCTTTCTTT,CASSMPRGVGEAFF
NA,TRBJ2-1,TRBV12-3/TRBV12-4,NA,TGTGCCAGCAAAGGGGCGGGATCTGAGTTCTTC,CASKGAGSEFF
NA,TRBJ1-4,TRBV5-6,NA,TGTGCCAGCAGCTTGGAGGGGACAAGGGCAACTAATGAAAAACTGTTTTTT,CASSLEGTRATNEKLFF
NA,TRBJ2-7,TRBV3-1/TRBV3-2,TRBD1,TGTGCCAGCAGCCAAGCGCCCTGGGGACAGGGGAACTCCTACGAGCAGTACTTC,CASSQAPWGQGNSYEQYF
NA,TRBJ1-6,TRBV7-9,NA,TGTGCCAGCAGCTTAGGGGTCAGGGAAGGTTCACCCCTCCACTTT,CASSLGVREGSPLHF
few,TRBJ1-1,TRBV9,TRBD1,TGTGCCAGCAGCCCCAGGGGGGTGGGGGGCACTGAAGCTTTCTTT,CASSPRGVGGTEAFF
NA,TRBJ2-1,TRBV11-1,TRBD2,TGTGCCAGCAGCTCCGAGCGGGGGATGACGGATGAGCAGTTCTTC,CASSSERGMTDEQFF
NA,TRBJ2-7,TRBV6-2/TRBV6-3,TRBD1,TGTGCCAGCAGTTACGGGGGACAGAGCTCCTACGAGCAGTACTTC,CASSYGGQSSYEQYF